Detailed here is one T cell receptor beta chain. This entry is derived from a study of CD8+ T cells in alopecia areata. The authors extracted RNA and reverse transcribed it into cDNA as the sequencing template. The data were produced by immunoSEQ multiplex PCR, yet TCRdb's version contains in-frame clones alone and is incomplete. This table has about 110,000 clones, approximately 61% appearing once. The sample was NKG2D-low CD8+ T cells sorted from blood. The TCR originated in a human donor with alopecia areata.

In DNA form, the CDR3 reads TGTGCCAGCAGCCAACCCTTTGGGGTAGGCTACACCTTC. This sequence encodes CASSQPFGVGYTF. This chain joins TRBV9 and TRBJ1-2; unclear D gene. Germline values: CDR1 SGDLS, CDR2 YYNGEE. The V gene lost 4 bases and the J gene lost 8 bases, with 15 bases spanning the gap. There are 13 residues in the CDR3.